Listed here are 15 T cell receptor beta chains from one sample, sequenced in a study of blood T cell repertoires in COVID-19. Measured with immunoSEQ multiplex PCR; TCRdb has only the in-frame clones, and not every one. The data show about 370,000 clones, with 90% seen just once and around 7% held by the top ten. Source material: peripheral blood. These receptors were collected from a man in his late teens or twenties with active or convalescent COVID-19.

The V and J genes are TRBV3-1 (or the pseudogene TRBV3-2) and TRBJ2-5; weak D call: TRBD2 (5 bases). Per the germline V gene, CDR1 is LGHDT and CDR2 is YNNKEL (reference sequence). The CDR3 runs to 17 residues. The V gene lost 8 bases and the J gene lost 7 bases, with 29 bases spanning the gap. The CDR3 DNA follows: TGTGCCAGCGGAATAGTTGGCGTCCAGGTGAGGGATGGGACCCAGTACTTC. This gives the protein CASGIVGVQVRDGTQYF.

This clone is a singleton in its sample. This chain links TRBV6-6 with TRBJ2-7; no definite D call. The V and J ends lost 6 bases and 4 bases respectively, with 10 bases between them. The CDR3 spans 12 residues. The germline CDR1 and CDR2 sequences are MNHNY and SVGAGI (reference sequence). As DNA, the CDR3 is TGTGCCAGCAGCGCCGTTCGGTACGAGCAGTACTTC. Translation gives CASSAVRYEQYF.

The CDR3 sequence is CASSLLSPGESPYGYTF. The CDR3 DNA is TGTGCCAGCAGTTTATTGTCCCCGGGAGAATCACCCTATGGCTACACCTTC. The chain uses TRBV27 and TRBJ1-2; the D is unclear. This CDR3 region has 17 residues. CDR1 is MNHEY, CDR2 SMNVEV, per germline (reference sequence). Trimming took 1 base from V and 4 from J, leaving 19 bases between them.

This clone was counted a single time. CDR3 in amino acids: CAIGTGVSEQFF. The CDR3 bases are TGTGCCATCGGGACAGGGGTAAGTGAGCAGTTCTTC. The rearrangement links TRBV27 to TRBJ2-1, with TRBD1 identical over 10 bases. The J segment lost 9 bases and the V segment lost 10 bases, leaving 6 bases of the junction unmatched. The CDR3 length is 12 residues. CDR1 is MNHEY and CDR2 is SMNVEV in the germline V gene (reference sequence).

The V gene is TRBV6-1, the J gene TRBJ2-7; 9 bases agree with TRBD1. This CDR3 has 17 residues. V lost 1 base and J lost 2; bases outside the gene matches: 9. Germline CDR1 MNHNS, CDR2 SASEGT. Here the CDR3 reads CASSEGTGTGTTYEQYF. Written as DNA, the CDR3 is TGTGCCAGCAGTGAAGGAACCGGGACAGGGACAACCTACGAGCAGTACTTC.

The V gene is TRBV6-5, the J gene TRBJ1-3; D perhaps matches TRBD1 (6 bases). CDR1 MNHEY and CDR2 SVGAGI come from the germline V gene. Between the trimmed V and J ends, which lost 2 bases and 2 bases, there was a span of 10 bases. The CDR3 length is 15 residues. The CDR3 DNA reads TGTGCCAGCAGTTACCTGGGGACAACTGGAAACACCATATATTTT. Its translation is CASSYLGTTGNTIYF.

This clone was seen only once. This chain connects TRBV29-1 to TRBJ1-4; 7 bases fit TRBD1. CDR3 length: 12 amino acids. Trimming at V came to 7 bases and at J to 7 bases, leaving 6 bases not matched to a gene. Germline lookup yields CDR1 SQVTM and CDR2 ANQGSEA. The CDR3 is CSARGQTEKLFF. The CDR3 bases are TGCAGCGCCCGGGGACAGACTGAAAAACTGTTTTTT.

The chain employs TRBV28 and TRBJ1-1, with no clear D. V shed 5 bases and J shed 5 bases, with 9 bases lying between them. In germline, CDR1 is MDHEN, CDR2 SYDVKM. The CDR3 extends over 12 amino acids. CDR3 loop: CASSLDGTEAFF. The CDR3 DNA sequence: TGTGCCAGCAGTCTCGACGGGACTGAAGCTTTCTTT.

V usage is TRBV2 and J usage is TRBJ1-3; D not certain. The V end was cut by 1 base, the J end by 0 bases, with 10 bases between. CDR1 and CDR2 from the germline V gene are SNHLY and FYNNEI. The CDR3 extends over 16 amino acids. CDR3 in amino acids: CASSEEHRSSGNTIYF. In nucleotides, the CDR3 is TGTGCCAGCAGTGAAGAACACAGAAGCTCTGGAAACACCATATATTTT.

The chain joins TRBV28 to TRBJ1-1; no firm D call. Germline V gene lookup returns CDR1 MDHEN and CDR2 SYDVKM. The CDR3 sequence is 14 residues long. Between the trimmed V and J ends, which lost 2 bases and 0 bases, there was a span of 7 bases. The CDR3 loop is CASSLPDLNTEAFF. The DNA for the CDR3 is TGTGCCAGCAGTTTACCAGACTTGAACACTGAAGCTTTCTTT.

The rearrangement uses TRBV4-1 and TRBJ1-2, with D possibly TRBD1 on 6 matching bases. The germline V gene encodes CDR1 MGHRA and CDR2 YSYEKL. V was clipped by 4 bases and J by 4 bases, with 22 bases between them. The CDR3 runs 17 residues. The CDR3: CASSLETPQGFSYGYTF. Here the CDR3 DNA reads TGCGCCAGCAGCCTAGAAACTCCACAGGGATTCTCCTATGGCTACACCTTC.

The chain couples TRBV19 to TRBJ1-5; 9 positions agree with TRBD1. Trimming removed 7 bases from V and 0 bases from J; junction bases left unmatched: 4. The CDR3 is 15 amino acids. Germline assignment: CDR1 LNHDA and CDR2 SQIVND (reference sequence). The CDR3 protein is CASKPGQGSNQPQHF. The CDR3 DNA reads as TGTGCCAGTAAACCGGGACAGGGTAGCAATCAGCCCCAGCATTTT.

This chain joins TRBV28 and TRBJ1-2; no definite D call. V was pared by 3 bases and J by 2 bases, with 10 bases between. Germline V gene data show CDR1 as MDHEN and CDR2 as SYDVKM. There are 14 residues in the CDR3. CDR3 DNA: TGTGCCAGCAGTTTGGGCCACCACAACTATGGCTACACCTTC. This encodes CASSLGHHNYGYTF.

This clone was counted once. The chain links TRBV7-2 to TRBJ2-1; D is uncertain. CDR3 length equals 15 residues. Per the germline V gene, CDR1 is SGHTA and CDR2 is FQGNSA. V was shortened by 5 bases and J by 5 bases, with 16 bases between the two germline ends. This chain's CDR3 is CASSVLLVSNNEQFF. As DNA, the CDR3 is TGTGCCAGCAGCGTACTACTGGTTTCCAACAATGAGCAGTTCTTC.

The CDR3 region is CASSLPPSGRVSEQYF. DNA of the CDR3: TGTGCCAGCAGCTTACCCCCTAGCGGGAGGGTCTCCGAGCAGTACTTC. This chain joins TRBV11-2 and TRBJ2-7, with TRBD2 matching 12 bases. The CDR3 extends over 16 amino acids. With V trimmed by 2 bases and J by 6 bases, 8 bases remained unmatched. Germline V lookup: CDR1 SGHAT, CDR2 FQNNGV.